These T cell receptor beta chains were read from a single sample in a study of cytomegalovirus exposure and HLA in healthy donors. Clones were sequenced by immunoSEQ multiplex PCR, and TCRdb holds only the in-frame ones, with some missing. The sample has roughly 120,000 clones. Input material: PBMCs. These TCRs come from a young man in good health and CMV-seronegative. Both conserved end residues are part of each CDR3. D genes are given only for firm matches.

>TRBJ2-1|TRBV13|TRBD2|13
CASLLADYNEQFF
TGTGCCAGCCTCCTAGCGGACTACAATGAGCAGTTCTTC
>TRBJ2-1|TRBV4-2|.|14
CASSQETEGGEQFF
TGTGCCAGCAGCCAAGAAACAGAGGGCGGTGAGCAGTTCTTC
>TRBJ2-3|TRBV30|TRBD2|14
CAWSREGRTDTQYF
TGTGCCTGGAGCCGGGAGGGCCGCACAGATACGCAGTATTTT
>TRBJ1-2|TRBV5-1|.|15
CASSLTTTVGYGYTF
TGCGCCAGCAGCCTGACGACGACAGTAGGCTATGGCTACACCTTC
>TRBJ1-4|TRBV6-1|.|13
CASNRATNEKLFF
TGTGCCAGCAATCGGGCAACTAATGAAAAACTGTTTTTT
>TRBJ2-1|TRBV5-1|TRBD2|16
CASSLAQLAGGNEQFF
TGCGCCAGCAGCTTGGCCCAACTAGCGGGAGGAAATGAGCAGTTCTTC
>TRBJ1-2|TRBV6-1|.|14
CASKSRAEFWGYTF
TGTGCCAGCAAGAGCAGGGCGGAGTTCTGGGGCTACACCTTC
>TRBJ1-1|TRBV5-1|.|14
CASSPIRGNTEAFF
TGCGCCAGCAGCCCGATAAGAGGGAACACTGAAGCTTTCTTT
>TRBJ2-7|TRBV25-1|TRBD1|14
CASSDRGLFSEQYF
TGTGCCAGCAGTGACAGGGGGCTATTTAGCGAGCAGTACTTC
>TRBJ1-2|TRBV28|.|12
CASSLQGWGYTF
TGTGCCAGCAGTTTACAGGGTTGGGGCTACACCTTC
>TRBJ1-2|TRBV9|TRBD1|14
CASSPLQGGGGYTF
TGTGCCAGCAGCCCTCTACAGGGGGGAGGTGGCTACACCTTC
>TRBJ2-3|TRBV19|.|16
CASSISHGTSTDTQYF
TGTGCCAGTAGTATCAGCCACGGGACTAGCACAGATACGCAGTATTTT
>TRBJ1-5|TRBV19|TRBD1|15
CASSPRGRGNQPQHF
TGTGCCAGTAGTCCCAGGGGGCGCGGCAATCAGCCCCAGCATTTT
>TRBJ2-3|TRBV7-9|TRBD2|15
CASSLEGRLAGERYF
TGTGCCAGCAGCTTAGAGGGCAGACTAGCGGGAGAGAGGTATTTT
>TRBJ2-1|TRBV2|TRBD2|16
CASSHLAGEGYNEQFF
TGTGCCAGCAGTCACCTAGCGGGAGAAGGGTACAATGAGCAGTTCTTC
>TRBJ2-1|TRBV18|TRBD2|17
CASSPIAGVSSYNEQFF
TGTGCCAGCTCACCAATAGCGGGAGTAAGTTCCTACAATGAGCAGTTCTTC
>TRBJ2-7|TRBV10-1|TRBD2|15
CASSESAGGPYEQYF
TGCGCCAGCAGTGAATCAGCGGGAGGGCCCTACGAGCAGTACTTC
>TRBJ1-1|TRBV11-2|.|12
CASSLDSAEAFF
TGTGCCAGCAGCTTAGACTCCGCTGAAGCTTTCTTT
>TRBJ1-1|TRBV18|.|15
CASSPAGAQNTEAFF
TGTGCCAGCTCACCAGCAGGGGCACAGAACACTGAAGCTTTCTTT
>TRBJ1-2|TRBV7-8|TRBD1|15
CASSSRTGGKDGYTF
TGTGCCAGCAGCTCTAGGACAGGGGGCAAGGATGGCTACACCTTC
>TRBJ1-2|TRBV19|TRBD1|14
CASSNSGTGGGYTF
TGTGCCAGTAGTAATTCCGGGACAGGGGGGGGCTACACCTTC
>TRBJ1-2|TRBV9|.|16
CASSARNRGGEDGYTF
TGTGCCAGCAGCGCGAGGAACCGGGGTGGGGAAGATGGCTACACCTTC
>TRBJ1-1|TRBV7-7|.|13
CASSLGQGSEAFF
TGTGCCAGCAGCTTAGGTCAGGGAAGTGAAGCTTTCTTT
>TRBJ2-1|TRBV7-2|.|15
CASSLAGSSYNEQFF
TGTGCCAGCAGCTTAGCGGGCAGCTCCTACAATGAGCAGTTCTTC